This T cell receptor beta chain was sequenced during a study of blood T cells in healthy people across ages. Sample donors were healthy Caucasian individuals that came from Russia, aged roughly 6 to 100. This clonotype has at least ten counts. CDR3 size: 12 residues. CDR1 MDHEN and CDR2 SYDVKM come from the germline V gene. Trimming left V 3 bases short and J 6 bases short, with 9 bases between. Primed by a sample-barcoded 5' primer and a J-beta primer mix, a second PCR proceeded for 7 to 11 cycles. TCRdb redid the calling of the 5' RACE reads with MiXCR, one entry per CDR3 protein. In the table there are about 640,000 distinct CDR3 sequences, 58% of which are singletons.

The chain uses TRBV28 and TRBJ2-7; either TRBD1 or TRBD2 may supply D (5 bases each). This clonotype was obtained from a man aged 55 to 70 in good health. The sample comprised blood. CDR3 nucleotides: TGTGCCAGCAGTTTGTCGGGACCCGAGCAGTACTTC. This gives the protein CASSLSGPEQYF. Variable domain in full (rest from reference TRBV28 and TRBJ2-7): DVKVTQSSRYLVKRTGEKVFLECVQDMDHENMFWYRQDPGLGLRLIYFSYDVKMKEKGDIPEGYSVSREKKERFSLILESASTNQTSMYLCASSLSGPEQYFGPGTRLTVT.